This T cell receptor (beta chain) was found in a study of shared clonotypes between healthy human individuals (dated by TCRdb to 2020 to 2022). Concerning the study at large: The cohort included three men and a couple of women between 18 and 49 years of age. For each donor, CD4 naive and CD4 memory were each given three plates, CD8 naive was given two plates, and CD8 memory was given one plate. The study deeply sequenced blood TCR repertoires of several healthy adults to estimate repertoire size and the extent of clonotype sharing between individuals. Libraries were prepared and TCR repertoires were sequenced by different laboratories using diverse techniques, in order to increase sequencing depth and limit assay-specific biases. Each donor's leukapheresis produced roughly between roughly 0.9 and 9 billion PBMCs. Results and caveats for the whole study, not just this receptor: Because the study included only a small number of donors, the genetic and exposure-history diversity represented was limited. Incomplete sequencing was indicated by rarefaction of sorted-subset datasets, despite the large sequencing depth. Pairwise subsampling led to the expectation that sequencing depth would affect the degree of clonotype sharing among donors. Sampling was limited to blood, and TCR repertoires in tissue likely differ from TCR repertoires in blood. Naive subsets generally had larger estimated clonotype richness than memory subsets. About 4.5% of naive CD4, 3.5% of naive CD8, approximately 2% of memory CD4, and approximately 0.4% of memory CD8 clonotypes were shared across four donors. Clonotypes shared by all four sorted-subset donors showed higher generation probabilities than non-shared clonotypes.

The V end gives up 10 bases and the J end 3 bases, leaving 6 bases in the junction not matched to a gene. Spanning cysteine to phenylalanine, the CDR3 consists of 12 amino acids. Of all the DNA, just the CDR3 is kept, 36 bases in frame from base 1. From a lookup of the germline V gene, CDR1 and CDR2 are MNHEY and SVGAGI. Comments on this clone: Its specific antigen is unknown. No qualities accompany the bases; no much larger clone lies one base away.

Using the deep immunoSEQ assay, multiplex PCR amplified TCR CDR3 regions from genomic DNA. Genomic DNA extracted from each cell subset was distributed evenly over all wells of several immunoSEQ 96-well plates, and each plate served as one replicate. For sorted subsets, around 0.2 ug genomic DNA, equal to about 30,000 T cell genomes, was loaded into each replicate PCR. Purified libraries were quantified with a Qubit 3.0 fluorometer, sized on a Bioanalyzer 2100, and re-quantified with the KAPA Library Quantification kit. Each immunoSEQ 96-well plate was sequenced on its own single-read 150-cycle Illumina NextSeq 550 flow cell. As for the authors' bioinformatics: The immunoSEQ output contained only junctional sequences without quality scores, so filtering could not match that applied to full-length reads. Sequences were annotated with PyIR, a Python wrapper for IgBLAST v1.9, and V/J genes and CDR3 were assigned using IMGT germline references. Reads were removed for weak V/J assignments (E-value above 1e-6), missing CDR3, stop codons, out-of-frame junctions, or ambiguous translated residues. V3J clonotypes were defined as sequences sharing an identical inferred V gene, J gene, and CDR3 amino acid sequence. Percentage overlap between repertoires was calculated by dividing the number of shared unique clonotypes by the size of the smaller repertoire. Three approaches were used to assess repertoire richness: RTK rarefaction, the Chao1 estimator, and Recon v2.1 estimates of unobserved clonotypes. Generation probabilities for all TCRbeta clonotypes obtained by the gDNA method from a few donors were computed using OLGA. TCRdb mirrors the immuneACCESS table, restricted to in-frame sequences. Some clones are absent from its copies; in checked studies, under half trace to an unresolved V gene, and the reason for the others is unknown. V and J calls plus clone size are reproduced from that table; the DNA served to infer D and trimming. In this sample the table shows about 2.4 million clones, just over 90% of which occur a single time. Of the sample, around 0.14% is held by the ten largest clones.

The donors were healthy, HIV-negative adults who had no recently reported acute infections or vaccinations. Every donor was a Caucasian adult living in Nashville, Tennessee, USA. Magnetic negative selection was used to enrich CD4+ T cells, after which naive cells were positively selected on CD45RA and the negative fraction became the memory subset. After blood collection by leukapheresis, PBMCs were isolated using Ficoll-Histopaque density gradient centrifugation and then cryopreserved in the vapor phase of liquid nitrogen. Purity and quantity of every magnetically sorted T cell population were checked by analytical flow cytometry. Each sorted fraction had its genomic DNA isolated and then quantified by UV absorbance on a Nanodrop 2000c.

The sample consisted of naive CD4+ T cells sorted from blood. The cell subset or site label of this sample denotes: CD45RA+ positively selected. This TCR was recovered from a man aged 18 to 29 in good health. The chain uses TRBV6-5 and TRBJ2-7, and 7 junction bases match TRBD2. The CDR3 here reads CATAGLFYEQYF. The sequenced DNA: TGTGCCACCGCGGGACTATTCTACGAGCAGTACTTC.